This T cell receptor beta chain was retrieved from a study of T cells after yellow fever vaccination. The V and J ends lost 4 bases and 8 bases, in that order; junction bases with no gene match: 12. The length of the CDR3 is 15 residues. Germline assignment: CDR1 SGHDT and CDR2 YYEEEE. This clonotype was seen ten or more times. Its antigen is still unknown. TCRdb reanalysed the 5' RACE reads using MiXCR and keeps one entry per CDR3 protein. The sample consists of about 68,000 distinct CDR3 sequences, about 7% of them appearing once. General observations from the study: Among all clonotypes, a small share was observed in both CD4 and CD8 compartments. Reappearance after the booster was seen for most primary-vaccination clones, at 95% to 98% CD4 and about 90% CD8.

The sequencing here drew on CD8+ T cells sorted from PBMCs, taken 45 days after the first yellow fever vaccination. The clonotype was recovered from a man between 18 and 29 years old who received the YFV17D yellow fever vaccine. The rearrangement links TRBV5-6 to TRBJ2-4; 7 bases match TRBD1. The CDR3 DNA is TGTGCCAGCAGCCGATCGACAGGGATTAGCGACATTCAGTACTTC. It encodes CASSRSTGISDIQYF. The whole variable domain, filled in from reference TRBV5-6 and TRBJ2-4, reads DAGVTQSPTHLIKTRGQQVTLRCSPKSGHDTVSWYQQALGQGPQFIFQYYEEEERQRGNFPDRFSGHQFPNYSSELNVNALLLGDSALYLCASSRSTGISDIQYFGAGTRLSVL.